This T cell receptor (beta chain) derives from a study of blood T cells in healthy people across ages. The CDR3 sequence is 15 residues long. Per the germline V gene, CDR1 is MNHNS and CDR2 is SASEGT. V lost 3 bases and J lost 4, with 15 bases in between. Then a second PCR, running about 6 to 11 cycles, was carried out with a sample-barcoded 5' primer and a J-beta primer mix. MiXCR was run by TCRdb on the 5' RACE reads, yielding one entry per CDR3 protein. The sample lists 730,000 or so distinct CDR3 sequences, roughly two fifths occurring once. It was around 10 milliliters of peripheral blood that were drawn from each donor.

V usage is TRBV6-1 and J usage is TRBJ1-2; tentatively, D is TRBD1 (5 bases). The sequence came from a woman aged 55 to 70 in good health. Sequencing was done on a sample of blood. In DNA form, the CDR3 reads TGTGCCAGCAGTGAGGGACCACCTAAAGGCTATGGCTACACCTTC. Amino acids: CASSEGPPKGYGYTF.